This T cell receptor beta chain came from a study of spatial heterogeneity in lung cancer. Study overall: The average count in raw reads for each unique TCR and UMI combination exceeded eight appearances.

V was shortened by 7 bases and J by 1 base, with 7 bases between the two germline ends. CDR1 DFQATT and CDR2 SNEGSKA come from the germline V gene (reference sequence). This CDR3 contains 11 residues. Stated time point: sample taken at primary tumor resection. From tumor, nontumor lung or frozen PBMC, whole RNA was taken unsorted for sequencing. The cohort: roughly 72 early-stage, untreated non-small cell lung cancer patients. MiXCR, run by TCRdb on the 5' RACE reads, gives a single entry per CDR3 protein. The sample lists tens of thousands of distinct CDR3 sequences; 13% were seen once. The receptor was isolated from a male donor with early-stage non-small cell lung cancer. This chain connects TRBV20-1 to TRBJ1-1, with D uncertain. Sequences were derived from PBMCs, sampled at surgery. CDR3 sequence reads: CSVWRNTEAFF. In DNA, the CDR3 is TGCAGTGTTTGGCGGAACACTGAAGCTTTCTTT.